These 25 T cell receptor beta chains originate from one sample sequenced in a study of neurological immune-mediated disorders. TCRdb reanalysed the 5' RACE reads using MiXCR and keeps one entry per CDR3 protein. The sample yields 55,000 to 85,000 distinct CDR3 sequences, 2.5% to 4% seen once. The sequenced material came from PBMCs. The receptor source for this set is a woman in her forties or fifties with multiple sclerosis.

There are many counts of this clonotype. The rearrangement uses TRBV20-1 and TRBJ2-7; no firm D call. Germline V gene data show CDR1 as DFQATT and CDR2 as SNEGSKA (reference sequence). There are 11 residues in the CDR3. Trimming cost V 7 bases and J 4 bases, with 11 bases left between them. In DNA, the CDR3 is TGCAGTGTCACAAGGGCATACGAGCAGTACTTC. This gives the protein CSVTRAYEQYF.

This clonotype was seen at least ten times. The chain recombines TRBV20-1 with TRBJ1-1, with 7 bases that match TRBD1. CDR1 is DFQATT, CDR2 SNEGSKA, per germline (reference sequence). The CDR3 extends over 13 amino acids. CDR3 protein: CRAYDRVSTEAFF. In nucleotides, the CDR3 is TGCAGGGCGTACGACAGGGTGTCCACTGAAGCTTTCTTT.

This clonotype was counted ten times or more. V and J are TRBV12-3 or TRBV12-4 and TRBJ2-7; D unresolved. This CDR3 has 15 amino acids. The germline V and J ends were trimmed by 6 bases and 4 bases, with 19 bases remaining between them. This chain's CDR3 is CASRPQALDPYEQYF. CDR3 coding DNA: TGTGCCAGCAGACCTCAGGCGTTGGACCCATACGAGCAGTACTTC.

At least ten counts were recorded for this clonotype. The rearrangement joins TRBV12-3 or TRBV12-4 to TRBJ2-1; D not certain. The CDR3 contains 12 residues. Trimming pared 3 bases from V and 10 bases from J, leaving 10 bases between. CDR3 loop: CASSFKPIEQFF. The CDR3 DNA follows: TGTGCCAGCAGTTTTAAGCCTATCGAGCAGTTCTTC.

This clonotype has a count of ten or more. V is TRBV20-1 and J is TRBJ2-5; 8 nucleotides align to TRBD1. The CDR3 contains 14 residues. Germline V gene data show CDR1 as DFQATT and CDR2 as SNEGSKA (reference sequence). The CDR3 region is CSTSDRGWGETQYF. CDR3 coding DNA: TGCAGCACATCAGACAGGGGTTGGGGAGAGACCCAGTACTTC.

This clonotype was seen at least ten times. This chain connects TRBV6-4 to TRBJ2-3; D not resolved. The CDR3 is made up of 13 amino acids. The germline V and J ends were trimmed by 2 bases and 2 bases, with 5 bases remaining between them. Germline values: CDR1 MRHNA, CDR2 SNTAGT. The CDR3 sequence: CASSDMSTDTQYF. CDR3 DNA: TGTGCCAGCAGTGACATGTCCACAGATACGCAGTATTTT.

The sample holds many counts of this clonotype. The J gene is TRBJ2-1, the V gene TRBV19; TRBD1 agrees at 7 bases. The length of the CDR3 is 13 residues. The germline V gene encodes CDR1 LNHDA and CDR2 SQIVND (reference sequence). J lost 5 bases, V lost 3 bases, and 1 base had no gene match. In DNA, the CDR3 is TGTGCCAGTAGTATTACAGGGGACAATGAGCAGTTCTTC. Amino acid sequence: CASSITGDNEQFF.

This clonotype has a count of ten or more. The chain joins TRBV20-1 to TRBJ2-1; possible D gene TRBD2, 6 bases. Trimming cost V 0 bases and J 1 base, with 10 bases left between them. Germline-derived CDR1 and CDR2 are DFQATT and SNEGSKA (reference sequence). CDR3 size: 15 residues. CDR3 DNA: TGCAGTGCTAGAGACCCGGCGGGGTCCTACAATGAGCAGTTCTTC. Translating it yields CSARDPAGSYNEQFF.

This clonotype has ten or more counts. The rearrangement joins TRBV18 to TRBJ2-7; 9 bases align to TRBD1. The CDR3 has 13 residues. Germline CDR1 KGHSH, CDR2 LQKENI. V gave up 3 bases and J gave up 6 bases; unmatched junction bases: 3. The CDR3 spells CASSPGQGSEQYV. DNA of the CDR3: TGTGCCAGCTCACCGGGACAGGGTAGCGAGCAGTACGTC.

This clonotype was seen ten or more times. The chain has TRBV12-3 or TRBV12-4 and TRBJ2-1; 12 bases fit TRBD2. V gave up 0 bases and J gave up 5 bases; unmatched junction bases: 14. CDR3 length equals 20 residues. In nucleotides, the CDR3 is TGTGCCAGCAGTTTAGCGCTAAGTTGGCTAGCGGGAGGGCCCCACAATGAGCAGTTCTTC. Its protein product is CASSLALSWLAGGPHNEQFF.

This clonotype was seen only a few times. The rearrangement joins TRBV20-1 to TRBJ2-5; 7 positions agree with TRBD1. CDR3 length: 11 residues. Per the germline V gene, CDR1 is DFQATT and CDR2 is SNEGSKA (reference sequence). J gave up 5 bases and V 5 bases, and 2 bases lay outside the gene matches. The CDR3 loop is CSAARGETQYF. CDR3 bases: TGCAGTGCTGCCAGGGGGGAGACCCAGTACTTC.

At least ten counts were recorded for this clonotype. V usage is TRBV15 and J usage is TRBJ1-4, with TRBD1 as a possible D gene (5 bases). Trimming removed 8 bases at V and 7 bases at J, with 20 bases between. Germline lookup yields CDR1 LNHNV and CDR2 YYDKDF (reference sequence). The CDR3 sequence is 15 residues long. CDR3 bases: TGTGCCACCGGACGCTCGGGGGTGAAAGGTGAAAAACTGTTTTTT. This encodes CATGRSGVKGEKLFF.

This clonotype was detected ten times or more. The chain has TRBV12-3 or TRBV12-4 and TRBJ1-1; D not resolved. This CDR3 region has 14 residues. V shed 7 bases and J shed 4 bases, with 16 bases lying between them. Written as DNA, the CDR3 is TGTGCCAGCATCCCTACCCCCTGGGGCACTGAAGCTTTCTTT. Protein product: CASIPTPWGTEAFF.

This clonotype showed up many times. The chain has TRBV7-2 and TRBJ1-5; 7 bases are a match to TRBD1. The CDR3 is 16 amino acids. CDR1 and CDR2 (germline): SGHTA, FQGNSA. With V trimmed by 1 base and J by 6 bases, 9 bases remained unmatched. The CDR3 sequence is CASSLGARGQGQPQHF. In DNA form, the CDR3 reads TGTGCCAGCAGCTTAGGGGCGAGGGGGCAGGGTCAGCCCCAGCATTTT. The full variable domain, in which reference TRBV7-2 and TRBJ1-5 provide the parts outside the CDR3, is GAGVSQSPSNKVTEKGKDVELRCDPISGHTALYWYRQSLGQGLEFLIYFQGNSAPDKSGLPSDRFSAERTGGSVSTLTIQRTQQEDSAVYLCASSLGARGQGQPQHFGDGTRLSIL.

This clonotype was seen ten or more times. In DNA form, the CDR3 reads TGCGCCAGCAGCGTAAGGACGGCACGCTCGGGTCCTGAGTTTTTCTTT. Translation: CASSVRTARSGPEFFF. The V gene is TRBV5-1, the J gene TRBJ1-1; D is unresolved. The CDR3 has 16 residues. Germline CDR1 reads SGHRS; CDR2 reads YFSETQ. The ends were cut back, 4 bases at V and 13 bases at J, with 29 bases in the middle.

This clonotype has ten or more counts. The chain links TRBV7-9 to TRBJ2-3; either TRBD1 or TRBD2 may fit D (5 bases each). Per the germline V gene, CDR1 is SEHNR and CDR2 is FQNEAQ (reference sequence). The germline V and J ends were trimmed by 3 bases and 4 bases, with 11 bases remaining between them. The CDR3 is made up of 14 amino acids. CDR3 in DNA: TGTGCCAGCAGCTTTTTGACAGCGGCAGATACGCAGTATTTT. Translated: CASSFLTAADTQYF. Full variable domain (rest looked up from reference TRBV7-9 and TRBJ2-3): DTGVSQNPRHKITKRGQNVTFRCDPISEHNRLYWYRQTLGQGPEFLTYFQNEAQLEKSRLLSDRFSAERPKGSFSTLEIQRTEQGDSAMYLCASSFLTAADTQYFGPGTRLTVL.

This clonotype was recorded many times. The chain joins TRBV7-6 to TRBJ2-4, with D possibly TRBD1 on 6 matching bases. CDR3 length equals 14 residues. With 1 base removed from V and 6 bases from J, the gap between germline ends came to 10 bases. Germline assignment: CDR1 SGHVS and CDR2 FNYEAQ. This CDR3 is CASSLGTETNIQYF. CDR3 coding DNA: TGTGCCAGCAGCTTAGGGACAGAAACAAACATTCAGTACTTC.

This clonotype appeared many times. This chain uses TRBV6-2 or TRBV6-3 with TRBJ1-5; 8 nucleotides agree with TRBD1. V gave up 4 bases and J gave up 6 bases; unmatched junction bases: 11. The CDR3 runs 16 residues. Germline CDR1 is MNHEY and CDR2 is SVGEGT. The CDR3 protein is CASSSQGAGYGQPQHF. The CDR3 DNA reads TGTGCCAGCAGTTCGCAGGGGGCAGGGTACGGTCAGCCCCAGCATTTT.

At least ten counts were recorded for this clonotype. The chain couples TRBV28 to TRBJ2-7; D is unresolved. Germline V gene data show CDR1 as MDHEN and CDR2 as SYDVKM. The CDR3 sequence is 11 residues long. V was pared by 4 bases and J by 5 bases, with 6 bases between. DNA for the CDR3: TGTGCCAGCAGTTCCAATGACGAGCAGTACGTC. Translation: CASSSNDEQYV.

In its sample, this clonotype was seen many times. V and J are TRBV20-1 and TRBJ2-1; 11 nucleotides match TRBD2. The length of the CDR3 is 16 residues. Germline V CDR1 and CDR2: DFQATT, SNEGSKA (reference sequence). V dropped 4 bases and J dropped 3; count of bases not matched to a gene: 8. The CDR3 is CSAKTRLAGFYNEQFF. The CDR3 DNA sequence: TGCAGTGCTAAAACCCGACTAGCGGGGTTCTACAATGAGCAGTTCTTC.

This clonotype was recorded many times. The chain carries TRBV6-1 and TRBJ2-1, with 9 bases fitting TRBD2. The CDR3 loop spans 15 amino acids. Trimming removed 3 bases from V and 0 bases from J; junction bases left unmatched: 0. In germline, CDR1 is MNHNS, CDR2 SASEGT. CDR3 region: CASSETSGSYNEQFF. The CDR3 DNA is TGTGCCAGCAGTGAGACTAGCGGCTCCTACAATGAGCAGTTCTTC.

This clonotype was found many times. The chain uses TRBV11-3 and TRBJ2-5; TRBD2 agrees at 10 bases. The CDR3 spans 16 residues. V trimming: 2 bases; J trimming: 4 bases; junction bases outside the gene matches: 7. CDR1 and CDR2 from the germline V gene are SGHNT and YENEEA. For the CDR3, the DNA is TGTGCCAGCAGCTTACCGGTAGCGGGAGGCGCAGAGACCCAGTACTTC. It encodes CASSLPVAGGAETQYF.

This clonotype showed up many times. This rearrangement joins TRBV20-1 to TRBJ2-3, with unresolved D. Between the trimmed V and J ends, which lost 2 bases and 6 bases, there was a span of 9 bases. CDR1 and CDR2 (germline): DFQATT, SNEGSKA (reference sequence). This CDR3 has 12 amino acids. CDR3 loop: CSARTESDTQYF. The CDR3 region has the DNA TGCAGTGCTAGAACAGAGTCTGATACGCAGTATTTT.

This clonotype was counted ten times or more. The chain joins TRBV4-2 to TRBJ2-1; the D gene is possibly TRBD2 (6 bases). The CDR3 covers 15 residues. Germline CDR1 and CDR2: LGHNA and YNFKEQ. V lost 3 bases to trimming and J lost 6 bases, with 15 bases between them. Here the CDR3 DNA reads TGTGCCAGCAGCCAGCAGACTAGTTCGGCCAATGAGCAGTTCTTC. It encodes CASSQQTSSANEQFF.

This clonotype was detected ten times or more. This chain connects TRBV27 to TRBJ2-1; 11 nucleotides line up with TRBD2. CDR1 and CDR2 (germline): MNHEY, SMNVEV (reference sequence). V shed 8 bases, J shed 12 bases, and the junction held 6 bases outside the gene matches. The CDR3 runs 12 residues. The DNA for the CDR3 is TGTGCCAGCGGGGGGACTAGCGGAGCGCAGTTCTTC. It translates to CASGGTSGAQFF.